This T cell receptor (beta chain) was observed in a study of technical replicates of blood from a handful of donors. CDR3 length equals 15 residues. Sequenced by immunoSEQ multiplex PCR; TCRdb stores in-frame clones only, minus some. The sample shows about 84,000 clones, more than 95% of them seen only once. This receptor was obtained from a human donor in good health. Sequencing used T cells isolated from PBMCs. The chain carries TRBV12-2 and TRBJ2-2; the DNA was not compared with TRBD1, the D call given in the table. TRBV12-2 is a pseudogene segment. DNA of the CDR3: TGTGCAAGGGGCCGGGACAGGGACAACACCGGGGAGCTGTTTTTT. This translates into CARGRDRDNTGELFF.